The present entry profiles one T cell receptor beta chain with its context. Its antigen is undetermined. Profiling relied on immunoSEQ multiplex PCR, and the TCRdb table lists in-frame clones only, not all of them. The table lists approximately 82,000 clones, around 85% of them singletons. This sample is drawn from a study of OX40 agonist ivuxolimab in advanced cancers. Across the whole study: Subjects had a mean age of about 61 years, with a range of 23 to 79; about 83% were male. Partial responses were seen in three patients, one with hepatocellular carcinoma and two with cutaneous melanoma.

Exclusion applied to patients with autoimmune disease history or systemic immunosuppression. Study-wide points: Near-lowest levels of clonal expansion characterized partial responders at 0.1-3.0 mg/kg.

The sample here was CD4+ or CD8+ T cells sorted from blood, taken in a trial of the OX40 agonist ivuxolimab. The origin of this receptor is an adult with an advanced solid tumor such as melanoma, head and neck, liver or kidney cancer.

The CDR3 is CASSQDRVGEQYF. The CDR3 region has the DNA TGTGCCAGCAGCCAAGATCGAGTTGGGGAGCAGTACTTC. The chain uses TRBV14 and TRBJ2-7; D unresolved. This CDR3 is 13 amino acids long. V gave up 0 bases and J gave up 7 bases, with 10 bases separating them. Germline V gene data show CDR1 as SGHDN and CDR2 as FVKESK.